This TCR beta chain derives from a study of cytomegalovirus exposure and HLA in healthy donors (dated by TCRdb to between 2016 and 2019). About the study as a whole: According to a later analysis, one platform produced both the roughly 130 validation repertoires and the 730 or so repertoires of the first cohort. The study aimed to test whether cataloging public T cell receptors could reveal signatures of past pathogen exposure. Besides the first cohort of 666 subjects, a separate validation cohort made up of roughly 120 different subjects was used. To predict cytomegalovirus infection status, the study brought together high-throughput TCR immunosequencing, statistical association of individual TCRs with disease status, and machine learning. Broader findings and caveats from the paper: The classifier was reported to diagnose cytomegalovirus status with high specificity and sensitivity in both the original cohort and the validation cohort. All 120 repertoires were used to score co-occurrence in the validation cohort in a later analysis, because that analysis had no HLA typing for the cohort. Across donors, most TCR sequences were observed very rarely, whereas some public TCRs were present in many individuals. The study gave a list of some 150 TCR beta chains associated with cytomegalovirus. According to the authors, the approach could potentially be generalized to other disease states and immunological phenotypes. In vitro tests confirmed that a few of the cytomegalovirus-associated TCR beta chains recognize cytomegalovirus antigens. Subsequent analysis determined that TCRs grouped into clusters in the first cohort also showed a tendency toward co-occurrence across the roughly 110 validation repertoires, and 90% to 95% of cluster scores exceeded 0.

On this clone itself: No cognate antigen has been identified for it. It has no much larger one-base neighbor in the sample; base qualities were not kept.

Trimming removed 0 bases from V and 7 bases from J, leaving 15 bases between the germline ends. The CDR3 starts with the cysteine, ends with the phenylalanine, and has 15 residues. The entry retains the CDR3 DNA only, 45 bases that are in frame from base 1. The germline V gene encodes CDR1 MNHEY and CDR2 SVGAGI. Library preparation used the immunoSEQ multiplex PCR assay. Under the source paper's analysis protocol: A statistical classification framework was built for diagnosing cytomegalovirus status from the catalog of TCR beta chain sequences. Entries here come from immuneACCESS through TCRdb and include only in-frame sequences with V and J called. Some clones fail to appear in such tables; in the studies checked, an unresolved V gene covers under half of the shortfall, and the cause of the remainder is unknown. V, J and clone size reflect that table, while D and trimming were determined from the DNA. This sample is represented by 100,000 to 150,000 clones; approximately 92% of them were singletons. 1% to 1.4% of the sample is in the top ten clones.

Separate from the roughly 700-subject first cohort, the validation cohort of 90 to 150 subjects was the group to which the donors belonged. This chain joins TRBV6-5 to TRBJ1-2; the D gene is perhaps TRBD1, on 6 matching bases. What was sequenced was PBMCs. This receptor was obtained from a woman younger than 35 in good health and CMV-seronegative. At the DNA level, the sequence is TGTGCCAGCAGTTACTCAGGCAGGGGCGGAAGTGGCTACACCTTC. Translated, it gives CASSYSGRGGSGYTF.